The source of this T cell receptor beta chain is a study of CXCR3-negative and CXCR3-positive naive CD8 T cells. Through 5' RACE with UMI labels, the TRB cDNA libraries were prepared. Reprocessing the 5' RACE reads, TCRdb reports a single entry for every CDR3 protein and omits DNA. In total, the table holds some 130,000 distinct CDR3 sequences. This CDR3 is built from 17 residues. Germline lookup yields CDR1 SGHDT and CDR2 YYEEEE. Naive CD8+ T cells displayed a CD45RO-CCR7+CD27+CD95- phenotype. This receptor was obtained from a human donor in good health. Some clones in this sample may be carry-over from other donors' samples. The V call is TRBV5-6, the J call TRBJ2-1; the D call of TRBD2 rests on TCRdb alone, since no DNA is present to check it. Material for sequencing was naive CXCR3- CD8+ T cells from blood. As for subset: CD45RO-CCR7+CD27+CD95- naive CD8+ T cells lacking CXCR3 (TNR3-). The CDR3 here is CASSLETSWISYNEQFF.